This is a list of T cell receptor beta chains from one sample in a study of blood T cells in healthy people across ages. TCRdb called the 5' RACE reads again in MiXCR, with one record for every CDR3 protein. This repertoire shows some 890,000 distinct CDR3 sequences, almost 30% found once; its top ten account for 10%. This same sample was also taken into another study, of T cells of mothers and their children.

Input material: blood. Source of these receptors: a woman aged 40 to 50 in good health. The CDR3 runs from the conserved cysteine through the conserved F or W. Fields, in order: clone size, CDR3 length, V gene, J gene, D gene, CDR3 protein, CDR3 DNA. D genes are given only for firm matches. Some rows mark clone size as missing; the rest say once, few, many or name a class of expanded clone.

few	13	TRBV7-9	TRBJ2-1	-	CASRDAGDKEQFF	TGTGCCAGCAGGGATGCGGGGGACAAAGAGCAGTTCTTC
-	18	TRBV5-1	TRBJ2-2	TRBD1	CASSLRPPRDSNTGELFF	TGCGCCAGCAGCTTGAGACCCCCCCGGGACAGCAACACCGGGGAGCTGTTTTTT
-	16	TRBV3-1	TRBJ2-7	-	CASSGQGSRSYNEQYF	TGTGCCAGCAGCGGCCAGGGTAGCCGCTCCTACAATGAGCAGTACTTC
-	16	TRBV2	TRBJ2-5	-	CASYIPRWGGQETQYF	TGTGCCAGCTACATCCCCCGATGGGGTGGCCAAGAGACCCAGTACTTC
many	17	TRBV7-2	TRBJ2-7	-	CASSPPKVGVTSYEQYF	TGTGCCAGCAGCCCCCCCAAAGTGGGGGTAACCTCCTACGAGCAGTACTTC
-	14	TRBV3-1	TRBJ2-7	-	CTSGHQPGSYEQYF	TGTACCAGCGGCCACCAGCCCGGGAGCTACGAGCAGTACTTC
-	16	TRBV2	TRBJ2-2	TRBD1	CASSLRDRTLTGELFF	TGTGCCAGCAGTCTTCGGGACAGAACCCTCACCGGGGAGCTGTTTTTT
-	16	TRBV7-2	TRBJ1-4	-	CASSPRMGGENEKLFF	TGTGCCAGCAGCCCTAGGATGGGGGGTGAGAATGAAAAACTGTTTTTT
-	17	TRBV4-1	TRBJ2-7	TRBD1	CASSQEGGQGVSNEQYF	TGCGCCAGCAGCCAAGAAGGGGGACAGGGAGTCTCCAATGAGCAGTACTTC
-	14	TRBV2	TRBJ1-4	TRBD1	CASSEVRGQLKLFF	TGTGCCAGCAGTGAAGTTAGGGGACAGCTAAAACTGTTTTTT
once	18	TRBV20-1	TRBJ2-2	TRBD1	CSARDVSSGTGVTGELFF	TGCAGTGCTAGGGACGTCTCATCCGGGACAGGGGTGACCGGGGAGCTGTTTTTT
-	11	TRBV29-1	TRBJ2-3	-	CSGGDSGTQYF	TGCAGCGGGGGGGACTCTGGTACGCAGTATTTT
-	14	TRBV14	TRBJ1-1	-	CASRESWGGTEAFF	TGTGCCAGCAGGGAAAGCTGGGGGGGGACTGAAGCTTTCTTT
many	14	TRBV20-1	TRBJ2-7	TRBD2	CSASPSGGAFEQYF	TGCAGTGCTAGTCCTAGCGGGGGGGCGTTCGAGCAGTACTTC
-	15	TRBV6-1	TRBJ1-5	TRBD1	CASSGGRQGIQPQHF	TGTGCCAGCAGTGGAGGGAGACAGGGGATTCAGCCCCAGCATTTT
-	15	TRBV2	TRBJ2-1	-	CASSDRGGDYNEQFF	TGTGCCAGCAGTGATAGGGGGGGTGACTACAATGAGCAGTTCTTC
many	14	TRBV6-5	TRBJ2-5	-	CASSYSLRRETQYF	TGTGCCAGCAGTTACTCTTTGAGGAGGGAGACCCAGTACTTC
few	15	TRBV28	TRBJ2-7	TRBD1	CASSPRQGIHYEQYF	TGTGCCAGCAGTCCCCGACAGGGGATACACTACGAGCAGTACTTC
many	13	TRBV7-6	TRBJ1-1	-	CASSLTRYTEAFF	TGTGCCAGCAGCTTAACTCGGTACACTGAAGCTTTCTTT
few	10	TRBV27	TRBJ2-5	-	CASSLKTQYF	TGTGCCAGCAGTTTAAAGACCCAGTACTTC
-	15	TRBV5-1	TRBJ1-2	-	CASSNAAKANYGYTF	TGCGCCAGCAGTAACGCGGCCAAGGCTAACTATGGCTACACCTTC
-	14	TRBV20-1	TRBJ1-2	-	CSAVRGKTNYGYTF	TGCAGTGCTGTCAGGGGAAAAACTAACTATGGCTACACCTTC
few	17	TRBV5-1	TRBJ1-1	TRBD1	CASSLAGDRAGSAEAFF	TGCGCCAGCAGCTTGGCTGGGGACAGGGCGGGTTCGGCTGAAGCTTTCTTT
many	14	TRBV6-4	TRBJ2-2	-	CASSDRADTGELFF	TGTGCCAGCAGTGACAGGGCGGACACCGGGGAGCTGTTTTTT
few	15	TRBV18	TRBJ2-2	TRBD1	CASSPRQGGTGELFF	TGTGCCAGCTCACCCCGACAGGGTGGAACCGGGGAGCTGTTTTTT
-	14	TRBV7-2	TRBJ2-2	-	CASSPIGNTGELFF	TGTGCCAGCAGCCCGATAGGGAACACCGGGGAGCTGTTTTTT
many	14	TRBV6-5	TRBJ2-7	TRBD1	CASSYNAGGYEQYF	TGTGCCAGCAGTTACAATGCAGGGGGCTACGAGCAGTACTTC
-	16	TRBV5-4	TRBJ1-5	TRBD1	CASSPPGQGGDQPQHF	TGTGCCAGCAGCCCCCCGGGACAGGGTGGAGATCAGCCCCAGCATTTT
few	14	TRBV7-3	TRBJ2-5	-	CASSLLGAAETQYF	TGTGCCAGCAGCTTACTGGGAGCTGCGGAGACCCAGTACTTC
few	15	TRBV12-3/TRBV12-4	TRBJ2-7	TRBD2	CASSPLAGSSYEQYF	TGTGCCAGCAGTCCACTAGCGGGGAGCTCCTACGAGCAGTACTTC
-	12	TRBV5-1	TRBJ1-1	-	CASSFEGGEAFF	TGCGCCAGCAGCTTCGAAGGAGGGGAAGCTTTCTTT
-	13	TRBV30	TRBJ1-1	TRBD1	CACAGQTNTEAFF	TGTGCCTGCGCGGGACAGACGAACACTGAAGCTTTCTTT
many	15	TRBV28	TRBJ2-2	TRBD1	CASSLTGGGSGELFF	TGTGCCAGCAGCTTGACAGGGGGCGGTTCCGGGGAGCTGTTTTTT